Given below is one TCR beta chain in context. The antigen remains undetermined. These data belong to a study of blood T cells in healthy people across ages. Per sample, at least 5 micrograms of total RNA were extracted. General study findings and limits: Diversity estimates from one million T cells were considered underestimates.

PCR was performed a second time for roughly 6 to 12 cycles using a sample-barcoded 5' primer and a J-beta primer mix. With 12 random nucleotides, a template-switch adaptor tagged each individual cDNA molecule. TCRdb itself ran the 5' RACE reads through MiXCR, one entry per CDR3 protein. The data show roughly 1 million distinct CDR3 sequences, under 30% seen once. V dropped 3 bases and J dropped 2; count of bases not matched to a gene: 6. The germline V gene encodes CDR1 SGHRS and CDR2 YFSETQ. This CDR3 is built from 15 residues. This same sample was also taken into another study, of T cells of mothers and their children. In that study: Researchers report slightly higher, though non-significant, overlap in related mother-child pairs than in unrelated pairs.

The rearrangement joins TRBV5-1 to TRBJ2-3, with TRBD2 identical over 7 bases. The TCR comes from a girl aged 2 to 9 in good health. Sequenced input: blood. The CDR3 DNA reads TGCGCCAGCAGCTGGGCGGGGGTTTCCACAGATACGCAGTATTTT. It translates to CASSWAGVSTDTQYF.